This T cell receptor beta chain came from a study of cytomegalovirus exposure and HLA in healthy donors. Study findings and constraints: Across donors, most TCRs were seen rarely, yet some public ones were widespread. In vitro data verified three CMV-associated chains as specific for CMV antigens.

Per the germline V gene, CDR1 is SGHRS and CDR2 is YFSETQ. The CDR3 consists of 17 residues. V lost 0 bases, J lost 2 bases, and 8 bases stayed unmatched. As regards this clone: The antigen is not known.

Repertoires were generated with immunoSEQ multiplex PCR, while TCRdb's copy carries only in-frame clones and drops some. The sample lists around 160,000 clones; around four fifths were seen once. Sequences were obtained from PBMCs. The source is a young man in good health and CMV-seropositive. The chain links TRBV5-1 to TRBJ2-3; 8 bases line up with TRBD2. The CDR3 sequence is CASSLVAGPTITDTQYF. CDR3 coding DNA: TGCGCCAGCAGCTTGGTAGCGGGGCCTACAATCACAGATACGCAGTATTTT.